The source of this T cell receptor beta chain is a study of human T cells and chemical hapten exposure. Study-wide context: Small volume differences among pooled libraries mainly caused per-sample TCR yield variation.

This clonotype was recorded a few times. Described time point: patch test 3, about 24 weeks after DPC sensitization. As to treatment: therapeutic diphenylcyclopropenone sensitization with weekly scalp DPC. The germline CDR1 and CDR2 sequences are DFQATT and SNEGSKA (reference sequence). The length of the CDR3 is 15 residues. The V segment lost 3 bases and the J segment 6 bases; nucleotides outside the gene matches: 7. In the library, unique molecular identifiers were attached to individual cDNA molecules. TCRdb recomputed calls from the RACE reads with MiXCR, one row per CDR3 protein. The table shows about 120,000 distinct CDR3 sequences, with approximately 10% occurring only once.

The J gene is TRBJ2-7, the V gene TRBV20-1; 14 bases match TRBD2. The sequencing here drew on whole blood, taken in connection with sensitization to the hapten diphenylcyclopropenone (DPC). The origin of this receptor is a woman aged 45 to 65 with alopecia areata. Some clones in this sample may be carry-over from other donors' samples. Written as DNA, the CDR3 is TGCAGTGCTAGGGTATTCGGGACTAGCGGGAGCGAGCAGTACTTC. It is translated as CSARVFGTSGSEQYF.